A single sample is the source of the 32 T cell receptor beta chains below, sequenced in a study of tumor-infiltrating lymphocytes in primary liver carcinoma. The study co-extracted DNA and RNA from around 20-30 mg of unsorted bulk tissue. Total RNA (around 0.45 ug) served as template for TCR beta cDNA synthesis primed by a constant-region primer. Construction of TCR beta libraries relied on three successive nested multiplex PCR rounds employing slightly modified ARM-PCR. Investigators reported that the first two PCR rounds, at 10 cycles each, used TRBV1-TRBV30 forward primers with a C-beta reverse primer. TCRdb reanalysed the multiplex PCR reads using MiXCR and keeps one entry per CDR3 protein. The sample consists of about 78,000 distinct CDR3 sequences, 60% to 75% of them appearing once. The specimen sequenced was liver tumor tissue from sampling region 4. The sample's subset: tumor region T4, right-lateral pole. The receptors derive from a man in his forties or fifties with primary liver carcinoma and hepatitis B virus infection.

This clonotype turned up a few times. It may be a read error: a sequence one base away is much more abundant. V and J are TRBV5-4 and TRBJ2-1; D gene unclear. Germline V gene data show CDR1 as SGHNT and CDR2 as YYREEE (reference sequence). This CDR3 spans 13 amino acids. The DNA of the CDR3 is TGTGCCAGCAACTTGTTCGAGACTCTTGAGCAGTTCTTC. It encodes CASNLFETLEQFF.

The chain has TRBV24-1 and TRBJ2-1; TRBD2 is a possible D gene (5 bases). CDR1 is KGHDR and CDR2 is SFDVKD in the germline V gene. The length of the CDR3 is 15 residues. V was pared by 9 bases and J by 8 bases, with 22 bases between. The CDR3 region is CATSDVVGALDEQFF. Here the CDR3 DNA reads TGTGCCACCTCGGACGTAGTGGGAGCATTAGATGAGCAGTTCTTC.

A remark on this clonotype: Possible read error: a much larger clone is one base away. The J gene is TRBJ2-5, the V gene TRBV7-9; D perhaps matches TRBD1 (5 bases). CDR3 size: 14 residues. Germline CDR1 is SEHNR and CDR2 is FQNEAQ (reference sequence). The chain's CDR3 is CASSRGLGQETRYF. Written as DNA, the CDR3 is TGTGCCAGCAGCCGAGGTCTAGGACAAGAGACCCGGTACTTC.

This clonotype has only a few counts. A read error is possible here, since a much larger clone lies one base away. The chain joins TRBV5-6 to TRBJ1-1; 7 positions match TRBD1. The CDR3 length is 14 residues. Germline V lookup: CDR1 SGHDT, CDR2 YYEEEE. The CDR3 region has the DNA TGTTCCAGCAGCTTGACAGGGTCGAACACTGAAGCTTTCTTT. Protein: CSSSLTGSNTEAFF.

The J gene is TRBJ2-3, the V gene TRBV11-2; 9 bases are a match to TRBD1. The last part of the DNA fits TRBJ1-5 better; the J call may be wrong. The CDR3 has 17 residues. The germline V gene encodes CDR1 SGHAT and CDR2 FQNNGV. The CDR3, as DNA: TGTGCCAGCAGCTTAGATCTTGGGACAGGGACAAGCGATATGCAGCATTTT. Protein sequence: CASSLDLGTGTSDMQHF.

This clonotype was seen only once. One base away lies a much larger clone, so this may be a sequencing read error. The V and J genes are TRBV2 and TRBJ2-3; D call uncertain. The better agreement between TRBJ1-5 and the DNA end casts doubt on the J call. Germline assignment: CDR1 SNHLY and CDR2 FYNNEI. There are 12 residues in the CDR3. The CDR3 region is CASSGSTDTQHF. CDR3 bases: TGTGCCAGCAGTGGGAGCACAGATACGCAGCATTTT.

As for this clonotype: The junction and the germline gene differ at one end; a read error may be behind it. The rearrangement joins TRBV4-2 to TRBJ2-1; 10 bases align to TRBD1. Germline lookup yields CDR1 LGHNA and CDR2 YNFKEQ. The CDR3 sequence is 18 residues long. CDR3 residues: CVSSQDRITDRGRYEQFF. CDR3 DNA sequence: TGTGTCAGCAGCCAAGACAGGATAACGGACAGGGGGAGATATGAGCAGTTCTTC.

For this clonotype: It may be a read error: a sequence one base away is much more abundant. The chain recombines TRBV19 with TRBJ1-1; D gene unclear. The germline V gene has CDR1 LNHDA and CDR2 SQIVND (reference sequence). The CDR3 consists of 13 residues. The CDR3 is CAGSQRENTEAFF. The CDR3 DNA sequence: TGTGCCGGTAGTCAAAGGGAGAACACTGAAGCTTTCTTT.

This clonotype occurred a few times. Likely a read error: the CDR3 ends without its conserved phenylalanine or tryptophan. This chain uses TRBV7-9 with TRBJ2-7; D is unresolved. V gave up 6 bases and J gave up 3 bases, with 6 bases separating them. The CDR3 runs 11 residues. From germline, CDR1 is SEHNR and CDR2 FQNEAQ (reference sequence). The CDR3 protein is CASSPLYEQYL. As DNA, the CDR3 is TGTGCCAGCAGTCCACTCTACGAGCAGTACCTC.

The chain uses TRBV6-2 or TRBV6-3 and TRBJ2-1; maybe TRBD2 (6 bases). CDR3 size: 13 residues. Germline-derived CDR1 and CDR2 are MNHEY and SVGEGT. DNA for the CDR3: TGTGCATGCAGTAGACCGGGACTCCTAATGCAGTTCTTC. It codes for CACSRPGLLMQFF.

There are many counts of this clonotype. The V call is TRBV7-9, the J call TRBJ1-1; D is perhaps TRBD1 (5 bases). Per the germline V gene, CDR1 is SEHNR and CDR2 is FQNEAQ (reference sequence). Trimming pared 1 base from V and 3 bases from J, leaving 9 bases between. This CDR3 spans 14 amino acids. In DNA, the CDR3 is TGTGCCAGCAGCTTAGAACAGGCGGACACTGAAGCTTTCTTT. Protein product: CASSLEQADTEAFF.

In DNA, the CDR3 is TGTGCCAGCAGTGTACTAATGGGAATTTTCAATGAGCAGTTCTTC. Amino acids: CASSVLMGIFNEQFF. The chain couples TRBV25-1 to TRBJ2-1; no clear D gene. This CDR3 comprises 15 residues. Deletions cut 4 bases from V and 6 bases from J, with 16 bases between. From germline, CDR1 is MGHDK and CDR2 SYGVNS.

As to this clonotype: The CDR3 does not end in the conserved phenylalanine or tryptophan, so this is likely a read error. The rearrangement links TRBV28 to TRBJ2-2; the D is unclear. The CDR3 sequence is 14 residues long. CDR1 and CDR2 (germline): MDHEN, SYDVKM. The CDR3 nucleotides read TGTGCCAGCAGCCAATACTTGAACAACGGGGAGCTGTTTCTT. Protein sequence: CASSQYLNNGELFL.

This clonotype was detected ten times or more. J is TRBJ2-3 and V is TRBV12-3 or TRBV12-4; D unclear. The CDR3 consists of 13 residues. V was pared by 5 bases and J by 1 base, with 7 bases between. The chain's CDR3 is CASSADGTDTQYF. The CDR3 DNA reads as TGTGCCAGCAGTGCGGACGGCACAGATACGCAGTATTTT.

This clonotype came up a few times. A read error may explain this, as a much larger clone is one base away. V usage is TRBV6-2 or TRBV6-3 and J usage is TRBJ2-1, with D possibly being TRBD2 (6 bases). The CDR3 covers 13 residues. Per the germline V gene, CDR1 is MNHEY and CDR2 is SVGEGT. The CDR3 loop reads CVSSRPGLLMQFF. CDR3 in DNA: TGTGTCAGCAGTAGACCGGGACTCCTAATGCAGTTCTTC.

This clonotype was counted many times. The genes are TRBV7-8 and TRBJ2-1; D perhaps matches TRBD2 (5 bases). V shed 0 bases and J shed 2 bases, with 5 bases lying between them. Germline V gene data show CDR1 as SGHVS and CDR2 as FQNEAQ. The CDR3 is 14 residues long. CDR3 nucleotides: TGTGCCAGCAGCTTAGCGGAGGCCTACAATGAGCAGTTCTTC. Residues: CASSLAEAYNEQFF.

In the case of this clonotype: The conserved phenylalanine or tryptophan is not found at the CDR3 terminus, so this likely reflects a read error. CDR3 nucleotides: TGTGCCAGCAGTTTAGGTCAAGGAACTGGGGCCAACGTCCTGACTTCC. Its translation: CASSLGQGTGANVLTS. The chain carries TRBV6-2 or TRBV6-3 and TRBJ2-6; D remains ambiguous. Germline V gives CDR1 MNHEY, CDR2 SVGEGT. V dropped 4 bases and J dropped 2 bases, with 12 bases sitting between them. CDR3 length: 16 residues.

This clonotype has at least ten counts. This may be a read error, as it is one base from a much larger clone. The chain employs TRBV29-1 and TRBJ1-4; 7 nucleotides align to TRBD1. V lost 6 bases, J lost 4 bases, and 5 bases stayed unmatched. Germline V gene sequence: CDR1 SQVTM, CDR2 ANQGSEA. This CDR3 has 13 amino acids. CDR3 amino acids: CSVERDSNEKLFF. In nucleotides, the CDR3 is TGCAGCGTCGAGAGGGACAGTAATGAAAAACTGTTTTTT.

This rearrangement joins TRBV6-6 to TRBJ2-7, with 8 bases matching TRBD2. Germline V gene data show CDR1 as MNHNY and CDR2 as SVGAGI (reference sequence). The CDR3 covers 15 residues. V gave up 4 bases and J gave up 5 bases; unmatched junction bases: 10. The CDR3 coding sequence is TGTGCCAGCAGTTCCTCAGCGGGAGACGGCAACGAGCAGTACTTC. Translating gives CASSSSAGDGNEQYF.

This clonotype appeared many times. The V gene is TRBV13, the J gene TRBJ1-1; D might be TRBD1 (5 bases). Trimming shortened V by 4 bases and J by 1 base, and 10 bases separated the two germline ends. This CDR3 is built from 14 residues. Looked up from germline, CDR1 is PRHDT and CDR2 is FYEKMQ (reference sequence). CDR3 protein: CASSSGHANTEAFF. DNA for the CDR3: TGTGCCAGCAGCTCCGGACATGCGAACACTGAAGCTTTCTTT.

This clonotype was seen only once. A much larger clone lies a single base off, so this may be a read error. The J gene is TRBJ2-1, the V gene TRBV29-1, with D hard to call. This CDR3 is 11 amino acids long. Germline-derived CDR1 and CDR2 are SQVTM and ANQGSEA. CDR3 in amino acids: CSMGSYDEQLF. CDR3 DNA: TGCAGCATGGGCTCCTACGATGAGCAGCTCTTC.

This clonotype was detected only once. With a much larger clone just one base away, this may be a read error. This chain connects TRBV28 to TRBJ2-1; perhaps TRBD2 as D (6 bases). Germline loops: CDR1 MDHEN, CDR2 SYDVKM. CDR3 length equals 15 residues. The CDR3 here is CASNLRLGSYNERFF. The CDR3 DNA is TGTGCCAGCAACTTACGACTAGGGAGCTACAATGAGCGGTTCTTC. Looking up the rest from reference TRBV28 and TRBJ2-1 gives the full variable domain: DVKVTQSSRYLVKRTGEKVFLECVQDMDHENMFWYRQDPGLGLRLIYFSYDVKMKEKGDIPEGYSVSREKKERFSLILESASTNQTSMYLCASNLRLGSYNERFFGPGTRLTVL.

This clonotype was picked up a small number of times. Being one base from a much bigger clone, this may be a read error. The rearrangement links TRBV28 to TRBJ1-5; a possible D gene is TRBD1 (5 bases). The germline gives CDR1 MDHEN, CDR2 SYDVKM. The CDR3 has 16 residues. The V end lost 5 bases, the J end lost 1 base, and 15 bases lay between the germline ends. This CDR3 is CASSQDKVGSNQPQHF. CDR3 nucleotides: TGTGCCAGCAGTCAGGACAAGGTGGGGAGCAATCAGCCCCAGCATTTT.

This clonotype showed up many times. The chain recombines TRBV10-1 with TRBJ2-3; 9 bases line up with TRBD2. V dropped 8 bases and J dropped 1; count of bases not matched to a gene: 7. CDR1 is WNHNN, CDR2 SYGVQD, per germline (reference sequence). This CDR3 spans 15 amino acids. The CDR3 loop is CASSPASGGTDTQYF. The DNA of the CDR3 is TGCGCCAGCTCTCCAGCTAGCGGGGGCACAGATACGCAGTATTTT.

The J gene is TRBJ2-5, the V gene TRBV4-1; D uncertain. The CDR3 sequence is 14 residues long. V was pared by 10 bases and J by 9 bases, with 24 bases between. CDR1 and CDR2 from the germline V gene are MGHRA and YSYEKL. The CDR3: CAINQDPSTGAQYF. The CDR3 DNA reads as TGCGCCATCAACCAAGACCCTTCAACTGGGGCCCAGTACTTC.

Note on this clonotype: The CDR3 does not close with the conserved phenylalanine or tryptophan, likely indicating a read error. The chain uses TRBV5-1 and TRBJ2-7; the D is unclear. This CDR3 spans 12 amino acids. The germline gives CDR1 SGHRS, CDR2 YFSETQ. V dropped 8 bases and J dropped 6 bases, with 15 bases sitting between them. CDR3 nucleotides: TGCGCCAGGACCGATTTATGGGCCGAGCAGTACTTA. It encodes CARTDLWAEQYL.

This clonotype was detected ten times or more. The CDR3 nucleotides read TGTGCCAGCAGCTTCGGACAGGGGGCCCACTACGAGCAGTACTTC. Translating it yields CASSFGQGAHYEQYF. This sequence joins TRBV13 and TRBJ2-7; 11 positions agree with TRBD1. The junction had 4 bases not matched to a gene; V was cut back by 3 bases and J by 3 bases. The CDR3 runs to 15 residues. Looked up from germline, CDR1 is PRHDT and CDR2 is FYEKMQ (reference sequence). The full variable domain, rest sourced from reference TRBV13 and TRBJ2-7, is AAGVIQSPRHLIKEKRETATLKCYPIPRHDTVYWYQQGPGQDPQFLISFYEKMQSDKGSIPDRFSAQQFSDYHSELNMSSLELGDSALYFCASSFGQGAHYEQYFGPGTRLTVT.

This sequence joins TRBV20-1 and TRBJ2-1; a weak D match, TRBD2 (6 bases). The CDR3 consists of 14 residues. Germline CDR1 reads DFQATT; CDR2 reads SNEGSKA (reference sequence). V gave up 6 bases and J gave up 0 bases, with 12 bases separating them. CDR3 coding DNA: TGCAGTGCCCCCGGGAGAAGCTCCTACAATGAGCAGTTCTTC. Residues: CSAPGRSSYNEQFF.

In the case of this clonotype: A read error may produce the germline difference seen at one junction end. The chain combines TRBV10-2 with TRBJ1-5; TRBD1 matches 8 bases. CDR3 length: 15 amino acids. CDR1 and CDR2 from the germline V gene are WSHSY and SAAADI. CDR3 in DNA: TGCGCCAGCAGTGAGTCCGACAGGGGCTGGCAGCCCCAGCACTTT. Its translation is CASSESDRGWQPQHF.

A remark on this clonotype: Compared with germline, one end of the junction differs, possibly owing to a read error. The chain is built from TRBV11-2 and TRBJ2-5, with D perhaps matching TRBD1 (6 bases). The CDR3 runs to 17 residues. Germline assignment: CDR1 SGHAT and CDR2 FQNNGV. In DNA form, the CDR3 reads TGTGCTAGCAGCTTAGATCAACAGGGCCTGGCTCTAGAGACCCAATACTTC. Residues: CASSLDQQGLALETQYF.

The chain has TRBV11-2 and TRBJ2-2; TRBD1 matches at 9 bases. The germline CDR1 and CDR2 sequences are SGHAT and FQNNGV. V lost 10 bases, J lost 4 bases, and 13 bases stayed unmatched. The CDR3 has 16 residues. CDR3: CAIFDRDRVGTGELFF. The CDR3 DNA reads TGTGCCATCTTTGATCGGGACAGGGTCGGCACCGGGGAGCTGTTTTTT. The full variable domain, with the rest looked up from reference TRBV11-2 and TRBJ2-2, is EAGVAQSPRYKIIEKRQSVAFWCNPISGHATLYWYQQILGQGPKLLIQFQNNGVVDDSQLPKDRFSAERLKGVDSTLKIQPAKLEDSAVYLCAIFDRDRVGTGELFFGEGSRLTVL.

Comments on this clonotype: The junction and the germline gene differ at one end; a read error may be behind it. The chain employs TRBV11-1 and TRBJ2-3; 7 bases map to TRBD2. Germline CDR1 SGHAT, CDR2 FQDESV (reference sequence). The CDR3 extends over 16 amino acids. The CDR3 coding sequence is TGTGCCAGCAGTCTCGGGACTAACACACAAACAGATATGCAGTATTTT. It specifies CASSLGTNTQTDMQYF. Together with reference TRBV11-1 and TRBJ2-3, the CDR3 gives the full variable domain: EAEVAQSPRYKITEKSQAVAFWCDPISGHATLYWYRQILGQGPELLVQFQDESVVDDSQLPKDRFSAERLKGVDSTLKIQPAELGDSAMYLCASSLGTNTQTDMQYFGPGTRLTVL.